This TCR beta chain was identified during a study of blood T cell repertoires in COVID-19. Assay used: immunoSEQ multiplex PCR; TCRdb lists only in-frame clones, some missing. The table shows over 150,000 clones, with around 84% occurring only once. This CDR3 region has 17 residues. V lost 4 bases, J lost 8 bases, and 13 bases stayed unmatched. Germline CDR1 reads SEHNR; CDR2 reads FQNEAQ (reference sequence). This TCR was recovered from a man between 50 and 59 years old who had recovered from COVID-19. The material sequenced was PBMCs or T cells enriched from blood (not recorded which). The chain combines TRBV7-9 with TRBJ1-5; 11 bases line up with TRBD1. The CDR3 loop reads CASSSGQGAPSFEPQHF. The CDR3 region has the DNA TGTGCCAGCAGCTCCGGACAGGGGGCGCCATCTTTTGAGCCCCAGCATTTT.